This T cell receptor beta chain was documented in a study of shared clonotypes between healthy human individuals. Method: immunoSEQ multiplex PCR; TCRdb's copy keeps in-frame clones and lacks some. The data contain around 2,000,000 clones, just under 95% of them singletons. Naive CD8 cells were CD45RO-negative, positively selected for CCR7, excluding terminally differentiated effector memory CD45RA+ cells. In germline, CDR1 is SEHNR, CDR2 FQNEAQ (reference sequence). The CDR3 is made up of 13 amino acids. V dropped 1 base and J dropped 6 bases, with 9 bases sitting between them. As concerns this clone: This same CDR3 is encoded by further DNA sequences in the sample.

The rearrangement uses TRBV7-9 and TRBJ1-2; D perhaps matches TRBD1 (5 bases). Sample: naive CD8+ T cells sorted from blood. The sequence was obtained from a man aged 18 to 29 in good health. CDR3 nucleotide sequence: TGTGCCAGCAGCTTAGTAGGAGGGGATGGCTACACCTTC. Translating gives CASSLVGGDGYTF.